The 5 T cell receptor beta chains given below trace back to one sample, sequenced in a study of cytomegalovirus exposure and HLA in healthy donors. 60 Vbeta and 13 Jbeta primers were used in PCR. Clones were read by immunoSEQ multiplex PCR, and TCRdb kept only the in-frame ones, dropping some. The repertoire consists of about 150,000 clones, with less than 85% occurring once and the leading ten covering approximately 6%. The sequenced sample was PBMCs. The receptors originated from a man aged 45 to 65 in good health and CMV-seropositive.

This clone was seen only a few times. The genes are TRBV11-2 and TRBJ1-1, with 8 bases identical to TRBD1. J gave up 5 bases and V 6 bases, and 11 bases lay outside the gene matches. CDR1 is SGHAT, CDR2 FQNNGV, per germline. The CDR3 runs to 15 residues. CDR3 nucleotides: TGTGCCAGCAGACGTTCCCAGGGGGCCAAAACTGAAGCTTTCTTT. The encoded protein is CASRRSQGAKTEAFF.

CDR3 coding DNA: TGTGCCAGCAGCTTGGGCGGCTACGAGCAGTACTTC. Translated, it gives CASSLGGYEQYF. This chain joins TRBV5-6 and TRBJ2-7, with D unclear. The V end was cut by 0 bases, the J end by 3 bases, with 4 bases between. Germline-derived CDR1 and CDR2 are SGHDT and YYEEEE. The CDR3 extends over 12 amino acids.

The chain joins TRBV5-1 to TRBJ2-1; 10 positions agree with TRBD1. The CDR3 is 16 residues long. The germline V gene has CDR1 SGHRS and CDR2 YFSETQ. The V gene end was trimmed by 0 bases and the J gene end by 9 bases; junction bases not matched to a gene: 9. The CDR3 sequence: CASSLESLGQGPEQFF. For the CDR3, the DNA is TGCGCCAGCAGCTTGGAATCTCTGGGACAGGGGCCTGAGCAGTTCTTC.

This clone has just one count. The rearrangement links TRBV6-5 to TRBJ2-1, with 8 bases aligning to TRBD1. The CDR3 is 14 amino acids. Germline CDR1 and CDR2: MNHEY and SVGAGI. V gave up 1 base and J gave up 4 bases; unmatched junction bases: 0. DNA of the CDR3: TGTGCCAGCAGTTACTGGACAGGGTACAATGAGCAGTTCTTC. Its protein is CASSYWTGYNEQFF.

Only one count was recorded for this clone. The rearrangement uses TRBV28 and TRBJ2-2, with 16 bases identical to TRBD2. The V segment lost 6 bases and the J segment 4 bases; nucleotides outside the gene matches: 8. The CDR3 covers 18 residues. Germline assignment: CDR1 MDHEN and CDR2 SYDVKM. CDR3 in amino acids: CASRGTSGRAFGTGELFF. The CDR3 coding sequence is TGTGCCAGCAGGGGGACTAGCGGGAGGGCCTTTGGCACCGGGGAGCTGTTTTTT.